This T cell receptor beta chain was profiled in a study of T cell clones after liver transplantation. As for the study in general: Liver transplant recipients had immunosuppression withdrawal attempted within 2 years. Three of eight recipients were HCV-positive; others had non-autoimmune, non-viral indications. Pre-transplant mixed lymphocyte reactions yielded third-party-reactive TCRbeta sequences as comparators for graft-donor-reactive sequences.

Assay used: immunoSEQ multiplex PCR; TCRdb lists only in-frame clones, some missing. This sample has around 20,000 clones, with 88% found just once. The germline V gene has CDR1 SGHTA and CDR2 FQGNSA. The CDR3 contains 13 residues. V shed 2 bases and J shed 4 bases, with 7 bases lying between them. With regard to this clone: Antigen: not known.

Study outcomes and limitations: Circulating graft-donor-reactive CD4 TCRbeta sequences fell significantly post-transplant in most of the 8 subjects.

The chain couples TRBV7-2 to TRBJ2-3; no reliable D call. This specimen consisted of CD8+ T cells from blood, obtained before liver transplant. This receptor was obtained from a human donor who received a liver transplant. CDR3 loop: CASSLTSPDTQYF. In DNA, the CDR3 is TGTGCCAGCAGCTTAACGAGCCCAGATACGCAGTATTTT.